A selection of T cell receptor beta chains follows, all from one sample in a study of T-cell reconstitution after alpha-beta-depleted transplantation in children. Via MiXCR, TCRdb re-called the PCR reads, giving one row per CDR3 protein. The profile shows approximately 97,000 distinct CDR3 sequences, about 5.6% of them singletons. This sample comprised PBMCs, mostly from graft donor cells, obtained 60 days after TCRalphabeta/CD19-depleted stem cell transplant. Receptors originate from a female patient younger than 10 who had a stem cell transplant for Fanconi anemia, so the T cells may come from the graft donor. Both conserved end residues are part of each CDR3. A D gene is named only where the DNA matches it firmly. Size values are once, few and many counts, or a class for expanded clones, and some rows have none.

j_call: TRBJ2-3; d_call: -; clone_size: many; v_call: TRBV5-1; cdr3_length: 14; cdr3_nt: TGCGCCAGCAGCTTGTTGATCCAGCCAGATACGCAGTATTTT; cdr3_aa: CASSLLIQPDTQYF
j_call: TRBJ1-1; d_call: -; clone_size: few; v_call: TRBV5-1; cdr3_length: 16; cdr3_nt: TGCGCCAGCAGCTTCCCCGCGGGGGGATCCTACACTGAAGCTTTCTTT; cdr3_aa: CASSFPAGGSYTEAFF
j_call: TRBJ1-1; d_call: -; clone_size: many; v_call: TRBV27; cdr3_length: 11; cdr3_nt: TGTGCCAGCAAATGGGGCACTGAAGCTTTCTTT; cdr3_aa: CASKWGTEAFF
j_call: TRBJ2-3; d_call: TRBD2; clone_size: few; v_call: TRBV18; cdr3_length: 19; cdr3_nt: TGTGCCAGCTCACTTCGTGGGGCTAGCGGACTCCCTAGCACAGATACGCAGTATTTT; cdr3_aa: CASSLRGASGLPSTDTQYF
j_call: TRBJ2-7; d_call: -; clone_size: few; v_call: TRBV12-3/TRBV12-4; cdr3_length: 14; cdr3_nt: TGTGCCAGCAGCCCATCCCTGGGCGGATACGAGCAGTACTTC; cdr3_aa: CASSPSLGGYEQYF
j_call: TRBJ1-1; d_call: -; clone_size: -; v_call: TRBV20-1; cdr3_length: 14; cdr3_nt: TGCAGTGCTAGAGATCCCCCCGGTCACACTGAAGCTTTCTTT; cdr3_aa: CSARDPPGHTEAFF
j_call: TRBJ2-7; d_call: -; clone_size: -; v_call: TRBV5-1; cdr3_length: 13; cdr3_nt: TGCGCCAGCAGCTTGGACGGCCTCTACGAGCAGTACTTC; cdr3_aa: CASSLDGLYEQYF
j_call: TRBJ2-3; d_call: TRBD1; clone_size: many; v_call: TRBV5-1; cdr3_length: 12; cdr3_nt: TGCGCCAGCAGCACAGGGACAGGAATGCAGTATTTT; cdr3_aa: CASSTGTGMQYF
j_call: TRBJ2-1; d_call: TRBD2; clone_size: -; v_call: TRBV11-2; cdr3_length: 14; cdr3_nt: TGTGCCAGCAGCGTAGCGGGAGGGCGGAATGAGCAGTTCTTC; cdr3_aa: CASSVAGGRNEQFF
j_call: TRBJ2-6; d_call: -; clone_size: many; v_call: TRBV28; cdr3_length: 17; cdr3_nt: TGTGCCAGCACCAAACATCAGGGGTTCACTGGGGCCAACGTCCTGACTTTC; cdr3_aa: CASTKHQGFTGANVLTF
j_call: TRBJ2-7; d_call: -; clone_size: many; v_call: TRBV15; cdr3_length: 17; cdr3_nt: TGTGCCACCAGCAGAGATAGGGGTAGGCGGATCTCCTACGAGCAGTACTTC; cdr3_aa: CATSRDRGRRISYEQYF
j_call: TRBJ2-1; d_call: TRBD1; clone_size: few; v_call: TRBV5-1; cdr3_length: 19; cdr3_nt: TGCGCCAGCAGCACGACCGGGACAGGGAGGTGGTTCGGGTACAATGAGCAGTTCTTC; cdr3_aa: CASSTTGTGRWFGYNEQFF
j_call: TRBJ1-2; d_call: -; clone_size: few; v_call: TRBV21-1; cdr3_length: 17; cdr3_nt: TGTGCCAGCAGCAAAGACAGGGTAATCCCTGATGGCTATGGCTACACCTTC; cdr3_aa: CASSKDRVIPDGYGYTF
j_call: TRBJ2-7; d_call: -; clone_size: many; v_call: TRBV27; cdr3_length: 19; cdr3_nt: TGTGCCAGCAGTTTATCGGCGGTTGCTTGGACACGGCGAACCTACGAGCAGTACTTC; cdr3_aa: CASSLSAVAWTRRTYEQYF
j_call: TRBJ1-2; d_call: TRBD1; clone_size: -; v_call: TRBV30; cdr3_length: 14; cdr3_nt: TGTGCCTGGAGTGTACAGGGGTTTGACTATGGCTACACCTTC; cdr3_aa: CAWSVQGFDYGYTF
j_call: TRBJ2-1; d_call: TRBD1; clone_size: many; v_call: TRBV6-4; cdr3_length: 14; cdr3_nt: TGTGCCAGCAGTGCCGGACAGGGGAACAATGAGCAGTTCTTC; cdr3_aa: CASSAGQGNNEQFF
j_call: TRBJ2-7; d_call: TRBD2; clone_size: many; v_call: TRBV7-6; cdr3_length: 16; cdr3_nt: TGTGCCAGCAGCTTAGGACTAGCGGGAGAGTCCTACGAGCAGTACTTC; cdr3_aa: CASSLGLAGESYEQYF
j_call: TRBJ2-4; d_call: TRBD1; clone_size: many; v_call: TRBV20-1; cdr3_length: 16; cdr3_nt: TGCAGTGCTAGGGTTTTACCGGGACAGGGGGCTAACATTCAGTACTTC; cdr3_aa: CSARVLPGQGANIQYF
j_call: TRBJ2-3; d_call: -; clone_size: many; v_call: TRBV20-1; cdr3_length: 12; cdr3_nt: TGCAGTGCCCCGGGACCCACAGATACGCAGTATTTT; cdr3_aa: CSAPGPTDTQYF
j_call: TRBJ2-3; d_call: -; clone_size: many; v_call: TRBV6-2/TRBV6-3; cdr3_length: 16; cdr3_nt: TGTGCCAGCAGTTACGCGGCTGAGGGAGCCACAGATACGCAGTATTTT; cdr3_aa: CASSYAAEGATDTQYF
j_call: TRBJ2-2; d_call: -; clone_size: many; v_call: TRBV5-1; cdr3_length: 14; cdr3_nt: TGCGCCAGCAGCTTTTATTTTCCCGGCGGGGAGCTGTTTTTT; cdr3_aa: CASSFYFPGGELFF
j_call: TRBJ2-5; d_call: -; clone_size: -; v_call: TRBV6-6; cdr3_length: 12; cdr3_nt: TGTGCCAGCATAGGGGTGGAAGAGACCCAGTACTTC; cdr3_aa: CASIGVEETQYF
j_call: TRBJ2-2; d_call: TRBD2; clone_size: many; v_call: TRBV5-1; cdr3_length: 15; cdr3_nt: TGCGCCAGCAGCCAGACTAGCGGGAGCGCCGGGGAGCTGTTTTTT; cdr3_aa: CASSQTSGSAGELFF
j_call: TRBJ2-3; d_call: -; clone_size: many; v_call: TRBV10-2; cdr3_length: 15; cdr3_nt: TGCGCCAGCAGTGAATCGCCTAGGTCCACAGATACGCAGTATTTT; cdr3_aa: CASSESPRSTDTQYF
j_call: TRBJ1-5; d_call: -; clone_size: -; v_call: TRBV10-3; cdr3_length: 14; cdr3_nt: TGTGCCATCGGCCGGGACGCTGGGAATCAGCCCCAGCATTTT; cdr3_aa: CAIGRDAGNQPQHF
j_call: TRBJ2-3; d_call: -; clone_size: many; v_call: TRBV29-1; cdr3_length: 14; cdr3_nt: TGCAGCGCCCGGGACTTTTCTAGCACAGATACGCAGTATTTT; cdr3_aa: CSARDFSSTDTQYF
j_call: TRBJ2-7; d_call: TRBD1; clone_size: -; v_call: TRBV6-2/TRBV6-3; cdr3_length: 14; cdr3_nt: TGTGCCAGCAGTTACCTGGGACAGGGTAACGAGCAGTACTTC; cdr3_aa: CASSYLGQGNEQYF
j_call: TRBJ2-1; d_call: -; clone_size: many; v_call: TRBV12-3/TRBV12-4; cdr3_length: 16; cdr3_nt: TGTGCCAGCAGTACAATCTCAAGAGCCGGGACATATGAGCAGTTCTTC; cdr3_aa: CASSTISRAGTYEQFF
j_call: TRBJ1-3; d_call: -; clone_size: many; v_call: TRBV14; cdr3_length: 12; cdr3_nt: TGTGCCAGCAGCCATGTAGCAAACACCATATATTTT; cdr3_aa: CASSHVANTIYF
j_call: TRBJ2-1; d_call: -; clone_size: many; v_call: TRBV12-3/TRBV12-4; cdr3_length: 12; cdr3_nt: TGTGCCAGCTTCACTACCGGGACTGAGCAGTTCTTC; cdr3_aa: CASFTTGTEQFF
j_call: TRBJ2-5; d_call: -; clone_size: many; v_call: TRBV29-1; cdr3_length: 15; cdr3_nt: TGCAGCGTTTTTGAGGGCGCAGGTTACCAAGAGACCCAGTACTTC; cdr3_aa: CSVFEGAGYQETQYF
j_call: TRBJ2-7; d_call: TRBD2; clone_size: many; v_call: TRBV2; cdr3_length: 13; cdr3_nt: TGTGCCAGCAGTGGACTAGCGGGCTACGAGCAGTACTTC; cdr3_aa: CASSGLAGYEQYF
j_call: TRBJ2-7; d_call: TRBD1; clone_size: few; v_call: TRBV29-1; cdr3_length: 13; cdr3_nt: TGCAGCACACGGACAGGACGGGCCTACGAGCAGTACTTC; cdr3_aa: CSTRTGRAYEQYF
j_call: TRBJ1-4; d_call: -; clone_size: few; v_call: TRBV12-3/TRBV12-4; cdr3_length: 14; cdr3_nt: TGTGCCAGCAGTTTATGGGCCGGGAATGAAAAACTGTTTTTT; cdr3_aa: CASSLWAGNEKLFF
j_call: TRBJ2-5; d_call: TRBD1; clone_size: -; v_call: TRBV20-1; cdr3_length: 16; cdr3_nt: TGCAGTGCCCGGAATGGGGACAGGGGGCGCGAAGAGACCCAGTACTTC; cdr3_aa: CSARNGDRGREETQYF
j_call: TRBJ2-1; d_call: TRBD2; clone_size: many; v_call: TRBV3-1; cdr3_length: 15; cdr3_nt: TGTGCCAGCAGCCAAGCCGGGACTATATACAATGAGCAGTTCTTC; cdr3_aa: CASSQAGTIYNEQFF
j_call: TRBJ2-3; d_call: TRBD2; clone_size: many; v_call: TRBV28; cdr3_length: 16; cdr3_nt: TGTGCCAGCAGTCTCCCGGGACTAGCGGGAGGAGATACGCAGTATTTT; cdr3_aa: CASSLPGLAGGDTQYF
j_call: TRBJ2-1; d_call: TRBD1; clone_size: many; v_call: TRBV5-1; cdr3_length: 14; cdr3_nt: TGCGCCAGCAGCATCGGGACAGGGGATAATGAGCAGTTCTTC; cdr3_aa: CASSIGTGDNEQFF
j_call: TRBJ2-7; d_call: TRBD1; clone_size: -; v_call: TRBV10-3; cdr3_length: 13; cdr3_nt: TGTGCCTCCCGGGACAGGGACCCCTACGAGCAGTACTTC; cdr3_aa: CASRDRDPYEQYF
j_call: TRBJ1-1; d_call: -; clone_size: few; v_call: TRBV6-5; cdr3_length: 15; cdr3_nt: TGTGCCAGCAGTTACTCGAGTGACAAATACACTGAAGCTTTCTTT; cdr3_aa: CASSYSSDKYTEAFF
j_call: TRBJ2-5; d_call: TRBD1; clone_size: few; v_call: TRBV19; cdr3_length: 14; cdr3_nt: TGTGCCACCTCGACAGGGGGCTATGGAGAGACCCAGTACTTC; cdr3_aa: CATSTGGYGETQYF
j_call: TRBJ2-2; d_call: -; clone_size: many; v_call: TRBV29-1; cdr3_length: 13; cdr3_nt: TGCAGCGTTGAACCCACGAACACCGGGGAGCTGTTTTTT; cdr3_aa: CSVEPTNTGELFF
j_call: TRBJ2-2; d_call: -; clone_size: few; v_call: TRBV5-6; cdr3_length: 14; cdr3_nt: TGTGCCAGCAGCTTAGTCCTTAACACCGGGGAGCTGTTTTTT; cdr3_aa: CASSLVLNTGELFF
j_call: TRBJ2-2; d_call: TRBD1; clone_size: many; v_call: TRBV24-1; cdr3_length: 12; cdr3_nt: TGTGCCACCACGGGACAGCTCGGGGAGCTGTTTTTT; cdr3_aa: CATTGQLGELFF
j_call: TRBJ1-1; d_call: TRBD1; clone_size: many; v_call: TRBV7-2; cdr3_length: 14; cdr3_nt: TGTGCCAGCAGCTTTAAACGAGGACAGGGTGAAGCTTTCTTT; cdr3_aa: CASSFKRGQGEAFF
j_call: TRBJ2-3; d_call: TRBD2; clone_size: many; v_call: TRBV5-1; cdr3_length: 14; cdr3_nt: TGCGCCAGCAGCTTAGCGGGGGGTTTAGATACGCAGTATTTT; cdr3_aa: CASSLAGGLDTQYF
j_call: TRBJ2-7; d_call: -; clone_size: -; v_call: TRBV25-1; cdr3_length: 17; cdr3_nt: TGTGCCAGCAGTGAAAGGCAGGGCCGGTGGGTGATCTACGAGCAGTACTTC; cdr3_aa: CASSERQGRWVIYEQYF
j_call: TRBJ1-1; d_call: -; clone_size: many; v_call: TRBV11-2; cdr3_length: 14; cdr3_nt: TGTGCCAGCAGCTTTTTCTCAGGGAACACTGAAGCTTTCTTT; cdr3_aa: CASSFFSGNTEAFF
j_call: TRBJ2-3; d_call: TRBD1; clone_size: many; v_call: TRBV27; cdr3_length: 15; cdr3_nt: TGTGCCAGCAGTCCAGACAGGGCACGGACAGATACGCAGTATTTT; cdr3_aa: CASSPDRARTDTQYF
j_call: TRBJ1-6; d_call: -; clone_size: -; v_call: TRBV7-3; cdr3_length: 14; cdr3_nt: TGTGCCAGCAGCCTCGGGTTTCTCAGCTCACCCCTCCACTTT; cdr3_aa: CASSLGFLSSPLHF
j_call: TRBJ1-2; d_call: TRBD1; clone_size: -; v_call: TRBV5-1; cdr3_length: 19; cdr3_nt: TGCGCCAGCAGCACTGGACAGGTCCGTAGCCTCTTAGATACCTATGGCTACACCTTC; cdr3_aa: CASSTGQVRSLLDTYGYTF
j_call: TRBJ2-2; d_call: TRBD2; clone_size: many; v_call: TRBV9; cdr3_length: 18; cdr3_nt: TGTGCCAGCACCCACCACCCTCTAGCGGGGCTATACACCGGGGAGCTGTTTTTT; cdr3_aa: CASTHHPLAGLYTGELFF